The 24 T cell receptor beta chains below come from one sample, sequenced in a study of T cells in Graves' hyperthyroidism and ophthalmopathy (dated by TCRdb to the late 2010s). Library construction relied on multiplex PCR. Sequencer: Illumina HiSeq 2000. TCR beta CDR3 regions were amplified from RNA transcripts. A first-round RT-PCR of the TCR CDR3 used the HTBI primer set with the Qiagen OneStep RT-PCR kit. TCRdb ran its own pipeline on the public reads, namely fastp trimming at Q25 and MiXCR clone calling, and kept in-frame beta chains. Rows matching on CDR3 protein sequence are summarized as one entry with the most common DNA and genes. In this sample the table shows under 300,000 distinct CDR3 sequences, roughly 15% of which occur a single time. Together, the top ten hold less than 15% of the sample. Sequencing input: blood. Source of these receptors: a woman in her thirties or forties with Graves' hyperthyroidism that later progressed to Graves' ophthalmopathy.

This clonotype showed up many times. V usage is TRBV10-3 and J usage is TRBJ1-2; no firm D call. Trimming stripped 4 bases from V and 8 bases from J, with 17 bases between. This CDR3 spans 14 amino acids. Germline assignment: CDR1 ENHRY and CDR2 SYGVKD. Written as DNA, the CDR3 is TGTGCCATCAGTGTTGGACGGTTGATGGGGGGCTACACCTTC. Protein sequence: CAISVGRLMGGYTF.

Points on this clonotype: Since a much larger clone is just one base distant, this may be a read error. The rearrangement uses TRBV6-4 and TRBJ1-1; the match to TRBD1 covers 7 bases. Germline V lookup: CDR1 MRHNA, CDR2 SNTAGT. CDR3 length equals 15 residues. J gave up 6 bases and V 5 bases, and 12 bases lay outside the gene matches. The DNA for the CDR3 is TGTGCCAGCAGTCCAACCACCACAGGGGACGCTGAAGCTTTCTTT. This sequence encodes CASSPTTTGDAEAFF.

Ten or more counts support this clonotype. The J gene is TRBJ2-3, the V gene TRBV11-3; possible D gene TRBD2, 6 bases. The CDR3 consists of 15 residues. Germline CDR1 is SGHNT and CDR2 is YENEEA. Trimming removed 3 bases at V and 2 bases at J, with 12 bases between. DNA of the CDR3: TGTGCCAGCAGCTTCCAGGAGGGGAACACAGATACGCAGTATTTT. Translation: CASSFQEGNTDTQYF.

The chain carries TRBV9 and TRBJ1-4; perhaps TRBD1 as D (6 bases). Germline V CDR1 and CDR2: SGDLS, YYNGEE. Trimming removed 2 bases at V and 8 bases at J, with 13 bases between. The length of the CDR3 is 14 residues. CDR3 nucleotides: TGTGCCAGCAGCGTCGGACAGACTGGAGAAAAACTGTTTTTT. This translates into CASSVGQTGEKLFF.

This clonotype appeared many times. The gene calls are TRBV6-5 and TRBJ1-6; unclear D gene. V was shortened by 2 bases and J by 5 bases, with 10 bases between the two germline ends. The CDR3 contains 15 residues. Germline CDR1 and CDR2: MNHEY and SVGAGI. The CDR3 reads CASSYDRQDNSPLHF. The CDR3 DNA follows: TGTGCCAGCAGTTACGATCGGCAAGATAATTCACCCCTCCACTTT.

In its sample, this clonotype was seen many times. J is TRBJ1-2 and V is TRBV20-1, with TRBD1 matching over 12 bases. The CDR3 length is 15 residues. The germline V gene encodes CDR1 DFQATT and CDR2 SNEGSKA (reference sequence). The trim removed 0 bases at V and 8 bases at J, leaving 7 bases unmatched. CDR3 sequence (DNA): TGCAGTGCTAGAGAGACGGGACAGGGGGCTTTAGGCTACACCTTC. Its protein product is CSARETGQGALGYTF.

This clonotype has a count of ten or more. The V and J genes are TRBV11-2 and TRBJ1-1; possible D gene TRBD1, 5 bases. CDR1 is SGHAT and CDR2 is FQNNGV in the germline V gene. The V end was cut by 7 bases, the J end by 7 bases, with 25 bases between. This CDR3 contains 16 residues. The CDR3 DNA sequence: TGTGCCAGCATGAATTTGCAGGGTGGGAAACATGGTGAAGCTTTCTTT. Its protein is CASMNLQGGKHGEAFF.

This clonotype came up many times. CDR3 nucleotide sequence: TGTGCCAGCAGCCGTATCAGAGTTTCCTACGAGCAGTACTTC. Translation: CASSRIRVSYEQYF. The rearrangement links TRBV7-8 to TRBJ2-7; D call uncertain. The CDR3 spans 14 residues. Trimming cost V 5 bases and J 1 base, with 12 bases left between them. From germline, CDR1 is SGHVS and CDR2 FQNEAQ.

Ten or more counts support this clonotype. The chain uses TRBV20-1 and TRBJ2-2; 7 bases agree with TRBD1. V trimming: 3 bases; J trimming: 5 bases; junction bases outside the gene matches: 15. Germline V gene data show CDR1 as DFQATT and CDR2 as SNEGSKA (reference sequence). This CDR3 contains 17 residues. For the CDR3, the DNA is TGCAGTGCTAGGGGAGCAATCGGGACAGTTTGGACCGGGGAGCTGTTTTTT. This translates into CSARGAIGTVWTGELFF.

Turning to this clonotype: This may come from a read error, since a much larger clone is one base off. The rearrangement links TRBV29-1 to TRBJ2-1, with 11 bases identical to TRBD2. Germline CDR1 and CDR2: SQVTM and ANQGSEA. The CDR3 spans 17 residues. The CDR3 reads CSAGTSGRRGSFNEQLF. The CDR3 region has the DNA TGCAGCGCCGGGACTAGCGGAAGGAGGGGTTCTTTTAATGAGCAGCTCTTC.

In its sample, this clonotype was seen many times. The CDR3 loop is CASSLAFWDSYNEQFF. Written as DNA, the CDR3 is TGTGCCAGCAGCTTAGCCTTTTGGGACAGCTACAATGAGCAGTTCTTC. The V call is TRBV7-9, the J call TRBJ2-1; 7 nucleotides match TRBD1. The CDR3 covers 16 residues. Germline V gene lookup returns CDR1 SEHNR and CDR2 FQNEAQ (reference sequence). V shed 0 bases, J shed 3 bases, and the junction held 5 bases outside the gene matches. Full variable domain (remainder filled in from reference TRBV7-9 and TRBJ2-1): DTGVSQNPRHKITKRGQNVTFRCDPISEHNRLYWYRQTLGQGPEFLTYFQNEAQLEKSRLLSDRFSAERPKGSFSTLEIQRTEQGDSAMYLCASSLAFWDSYNEQFFGPGTRLTVL.

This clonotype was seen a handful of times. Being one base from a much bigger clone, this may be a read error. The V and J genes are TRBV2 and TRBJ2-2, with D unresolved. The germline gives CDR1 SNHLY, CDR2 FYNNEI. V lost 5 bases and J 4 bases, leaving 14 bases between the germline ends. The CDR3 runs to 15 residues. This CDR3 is CASSPGRSSTGELFF. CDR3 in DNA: TGTGCCAGCAGTCCTGGCAGGTCTTCCACCGGGGAGCTGTTTTTT.

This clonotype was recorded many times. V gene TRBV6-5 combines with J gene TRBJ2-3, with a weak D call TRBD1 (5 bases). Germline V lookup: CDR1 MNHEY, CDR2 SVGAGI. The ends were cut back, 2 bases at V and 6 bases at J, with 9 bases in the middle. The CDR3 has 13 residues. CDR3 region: CASSYLRGDTQYF. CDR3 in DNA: TGTGCCAGCAGTTACCTAAGGGGCGATACGCAGTATTTT.

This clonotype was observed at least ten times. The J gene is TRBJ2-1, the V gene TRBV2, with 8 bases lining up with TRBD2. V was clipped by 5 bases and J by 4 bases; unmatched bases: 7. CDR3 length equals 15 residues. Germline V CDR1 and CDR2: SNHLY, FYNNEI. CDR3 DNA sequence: TGTGCCAGCAGTTTAGGACTAGCCCTTTACAATGAGCAGTTCTTC. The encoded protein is CASSLGLALYNEQFF.

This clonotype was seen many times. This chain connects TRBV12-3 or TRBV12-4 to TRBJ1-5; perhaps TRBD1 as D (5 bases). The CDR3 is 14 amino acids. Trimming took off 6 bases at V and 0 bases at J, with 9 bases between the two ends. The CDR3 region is CASRQGYSNQPQHF. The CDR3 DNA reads TGTGCCAGCAGGCAGGGTTATAGCAATCAGCCCCAGCATTTT.

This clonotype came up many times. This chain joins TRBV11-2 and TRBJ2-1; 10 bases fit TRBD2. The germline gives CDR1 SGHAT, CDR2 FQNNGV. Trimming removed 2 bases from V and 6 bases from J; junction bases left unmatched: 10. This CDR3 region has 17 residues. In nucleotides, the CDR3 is TGTGCCAGCAGCTTAAGTATGTCTAGCGGGAGTATCAATGAGCAGTTCTTC. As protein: CASSLSMSSGSINEQFF. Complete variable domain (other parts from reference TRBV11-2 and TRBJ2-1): EAGVAQSPRYKIIEKRQSVAFWCNPISGHATLYWYQQILGQGPKLLIQFQNNGVVDDSQLPKDRFSAERLKGVDSTLKIQPAKLEDSAVYLCASSLSMSSGSINEQFFGPGTRLTVL.

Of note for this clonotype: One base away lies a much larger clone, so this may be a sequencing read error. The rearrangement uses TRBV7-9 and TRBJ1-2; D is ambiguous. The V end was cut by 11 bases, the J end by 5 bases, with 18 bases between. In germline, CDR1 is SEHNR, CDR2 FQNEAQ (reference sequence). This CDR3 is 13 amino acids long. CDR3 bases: TGTGCCGTTCTCGAGGTTTCTGTTTATGGCTACACCTTC. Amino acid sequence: CAVLEVSVYGYTF.

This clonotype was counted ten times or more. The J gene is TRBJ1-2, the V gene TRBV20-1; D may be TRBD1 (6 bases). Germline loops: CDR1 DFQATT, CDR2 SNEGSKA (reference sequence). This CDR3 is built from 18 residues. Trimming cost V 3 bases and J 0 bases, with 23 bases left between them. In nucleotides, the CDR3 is TGCAGTGCTAGCGTTTGGGGGCAAACCGTCTATCCTAACTATGGCTACACCTTC. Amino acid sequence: CSASVWGQTVYPNYGYTF.

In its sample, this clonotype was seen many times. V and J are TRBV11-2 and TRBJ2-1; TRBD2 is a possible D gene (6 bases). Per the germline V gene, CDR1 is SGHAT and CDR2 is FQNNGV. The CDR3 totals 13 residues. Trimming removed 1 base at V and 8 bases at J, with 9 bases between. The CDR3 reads CASSLGGGHEQFF. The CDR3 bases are TGTGCCAGCAGCTTAGGTGGAGGGCATGAGCAGTTCTTC. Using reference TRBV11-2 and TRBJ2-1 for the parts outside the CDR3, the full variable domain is EAGVAQSPRYKIIEKRQSVAFWCNPISGHATLYWYQQILGQGPKLLIQFQNNGVVDDSQLPKDRFSAERLKGVDSTLKIQPAKLEDSAVYLCASSLGGGHEQFFGPGTRLTVL.

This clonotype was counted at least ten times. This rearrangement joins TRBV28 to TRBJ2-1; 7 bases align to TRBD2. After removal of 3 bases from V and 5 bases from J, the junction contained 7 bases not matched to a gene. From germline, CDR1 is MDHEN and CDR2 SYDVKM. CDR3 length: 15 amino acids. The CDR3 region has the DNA TGTGCCAGCAGTTTGTCTAGCGGCAACCACAATGAGCAGTTCTTC. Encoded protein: CASSLSSGNHNEQFF. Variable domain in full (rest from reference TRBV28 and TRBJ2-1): DVKVTQSSRYLVKRTGEKVFLECVQDMDHENMFWYRQDPGLGLRLIYFSYDVKMKEKGDIPEGYSVSREKKERFSLILESASTNQTSMYLCASSLSSGNHNEQFFGPGTRLTVL.

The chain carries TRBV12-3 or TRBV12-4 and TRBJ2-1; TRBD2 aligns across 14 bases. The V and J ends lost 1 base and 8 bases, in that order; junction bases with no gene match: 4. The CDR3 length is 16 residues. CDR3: CASSLETSGRADEQFF. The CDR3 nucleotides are TGTGCCAGCAGTTTAGAGACTAGCGGGAGGGCCGATGAGCAGTTCTTC.

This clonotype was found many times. The CDR3 DNA follows: TGTGCCAGCAGCTTACCAAGACTAGGTAAAGATGAGCAGTTCTTC. It specifies CASSLPRLGKDEQFF. The genes are TRBV7-9 and TRBJ2-1, with D possibly TRBD2 on 6 matching bases. The CDR3 has 15 residues. Germline V gene sequence: CDR1 SEHNR, CDR2 FQNEAQ (reference sequence). The ends were cut back, 2 bases at V and 8 bases at J, with 16 bases in the middle.

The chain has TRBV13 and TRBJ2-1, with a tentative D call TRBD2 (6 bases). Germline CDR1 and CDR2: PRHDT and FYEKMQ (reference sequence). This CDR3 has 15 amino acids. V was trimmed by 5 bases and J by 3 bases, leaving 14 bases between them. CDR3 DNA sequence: TGTGCCAGCAGCCACACGGGACTCGACTACAATGAGCAGTTCTTC. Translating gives CASSHTGLDYNEQFF.

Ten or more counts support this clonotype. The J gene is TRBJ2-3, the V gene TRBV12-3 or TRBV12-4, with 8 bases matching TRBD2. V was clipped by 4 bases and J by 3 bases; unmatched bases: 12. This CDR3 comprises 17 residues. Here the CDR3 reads CASSSDISGSKTDTQYF. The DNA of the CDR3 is TGTGCCAGCAGTTCTGACATAAGCGGGAGTAAGACAGATACGCAGTATTTT.